This T cell receptor (beta chain) was observed in a study of CD8 T cells in Susac syndrome. V lost 4 bases and J 3 bases, leaving 18 bases between the germline ends. This CDR3 has 16 residues. The germline gives CDR1 SGHTA, CDR2 FQGTGA. Reverse transcription used roughly 0.5 to 1 ug RNA and random hexamers. TCRdb re-derived calls from the immunoSEQ multiplex PCR reads in MiXCR, one entry per CDR3 protein. The data hold 110,000 to 150,000 distinct CDR3 sequences, with approximately 94% observed a single time. The source material was CD4+ T cells from PBMCs. The origin of this receptor is a human donor with Susac syndrome. The chain joins TRBV7-3 to TRBJ2-5; D possibly corresponds to TRBD2 (7 bases). CDR3 sequence: CASSYTGLADKETQYF. In DNA, the CDR3 is TGTGCCAGCAGCTATACAGGGCTAGCGGATAAAGAGACCCAGTACTTC.